This paragraph reports one TCR beta chain. The data stem from a study of monozygotic twins with inflammatory bowel disease. Germline CDR1 DFQATT, CDR2 SNEGSKA (reference sequence). The CDR3 is 16 residues long. Every TCR library used approximately 4,000 ng of total RNA. TCRdb reprocessed the 5' RACE reads and stores each CDR3 protein as one record, lacking DNA. This sample's table has approximately 200,000 distinct CDR3 sequences. V and J are TRBV20-1 and TRBJ2-5; TCRdb's D gene call, TRBD1, goes unchecked for lack of DNA. This clonotype was sampled from a human donor with ulcerative colitis or Crohn's disease, or a healthy co-twin of an affected twin (not recorded which). Sequencing used blood. The CDR3 here is CSARRGWGSGQETQYF.